This is a list of T cell receptor beta chains from one sample in a study of shared clonotypes between healthy human individuals. Profiled with immunoSEQ multiplex PCR; TCRdb holds only in-frame clones, not every one. The data hold about 2.3 million clones, with over 90% observed a single time. The sample comprised naive CD4+ T cells from PBMCs. These receptors were collected from a man aged 18 to 29 in good health. Some clones in this sample may be carry-over from other donors' samples. The CDR3 runs from the conserved cysteine through the conserved F or W. D genes are given only for firm matches. Not all rows give a size; the values are once, few, many and, for expanded clones, a class.

clone_size j_call v_call d_call cdr3_nt cdr3_aa
- TRBJ2-3 TRBV5-6 TRBD2 TGTGCCAGCAGCTTGGGCCTAGCGGGAGCCCTTAGCACAGATACGCAGTATTTT CASSLGLAGALSTDTQYF
- TRBJ2-3 TRBV4-1 TRBD2 TGCGCCAGCAGCCCAGGACTAGCGGGAATTGCAGATACGCAGTATTTT CASSPGLAGIADTQYF
- TRBJ2-7 TRBV12-2 - TGTGCAAGTCGCTTAAGTCTGAGGGCGGAAGTGCGCTACGAGCAGTACTTC CASRLSLRAEVRYEQYF
- TRBJ2-1 TRBV30 TRBD2 TGTGCCTGGAGTACGGGAGGGGTCAATGAGCAGTTCTTC CAWSTGGVNEQFF
- TRBJ1-4 TRBV6-5 - TGTGCCAGCAGGACGGAGAATGAAAAACTGTTTTTT CASRTENEKLFF
- TRBJ2-1 TRBV4-2 TRBD1 TGTGCCAGCAGCCAGGAGTCGACAGGGGGCTGGTACAATGAGCAGTTCTTC CASSQESTGGWYNEQFF
once TRBJ2-2 TRBV5-5 - TGTGCCAGCAGCTTGATTGTCACGGCCGGGGAGCTGTTTTTT CASSLIVTAGELFF
- TRBJ2-3 TRBV2 - TGTGCCAGCAGTATCGAATCAGCAGATACGCAGTATTTT CASSIESADTQYF
- TRBJ2-3 TRBV25-1 - TGTGCCAGCAGTGAATATCAAGGGATTGGTACGCAGTATTTT CASSEYQGIGTQYF
- TRBJ1-2 TRBV7-2 - TGTGCCAGCAGCTTAAACAGGGCTGGCTATGGCTACACCTTC CASSLNRAGYGYTF
- TRBJ1-4 TRBV28 - TGTGCCAGCAGCAATGGGGGGCAGACTAATGAAAAACTGTTTTTT CASSNGGQTNEKLFF
- TRBJ1-1 TRBV6-5 TRBD1 TGTGCCAGCAGTTTCGGACAGGGCCGAACTGAAGCTTTCTTT CASSFGQGRTEAFF
few TRBJ1-2 TRBV2 TRBD1 TGTGCCAGCAGTGAGTCCGGGACAGGATACGGCTACACCTTC CASSESGTGYGYTF
- TRBJ2-5 TRBV28 - TGTGCCAGCAGTAGCCGGGACCGGGGTTCGGAGACCCAGTACTTC CASSSRDRGSETQYF
- TRBJ2-1 TRBV19 - TGTGCCAGTGGAACCCCGGGAATTCCCCCAAATGAGCAGTTCTTC CASGTPGIPPNEQFF
- TRBJ2-7 TRBV11-3 - TGTGCCAGCAGCAAGAGCCACGAGCAGTACTTC CASSKSHEQYF
- TRBJ2-3 TRBV5-1 - TGCGCCAGCAGCGTACAACCAGATACGCAGTATTTT CASSVQPDTQYF
- TRBJ2-1 TRBV6-5 - TGTGCCAGCAGTCCGTCGTGGGAGATTTACAATGAGCAGTTCTTC CASSPSWEIYNEQFF
- TRBJ2-7 TRBV7-6 TRBD2 TGTGCCAGCAGCTTGGGGGGAGCGGGAGGAGCCTACGAGCAGTACTTC CASSLGGAGGAYEQYF
- TRBJ2-2 TRBV30 TRBD2 TGTGCCTGGAGCCCGGGACTAGCGGGTACCACCGGGGAGCTGTTTTTT CAWSPGLAGTTGELFF
- TRBJ2-3 TRBV5-1 - TGCGCCAGCAGCTTCGGCGGAGGAGGTAGCACAGATACGCAGTATTTT CASSFGGGGSTDTQYF
- TRBJ2-1 TRBV7-3 TRBD1 TGTGCCAGCAGCTCCACAGGGGGCAATGAGCAGTTCTTC CASSSTGGNEQFF
- TRBJ2-7 TRBV4-1 TRBD1 TGCGCCAGCAGCCAAAAACAGGGGAGCGAGCAGTACTTC CASSQKQGSEQYF
once TRBJ2-7 TRBV6-5 TRBD1 TGTGCCAGCAGTTACGGTTGGACAGGGGACAACGAGCAGTACTTC CASSYGWTGDNEQYF
- TRBJ1-5 TRBV28 TRBD1 TGTGCCAGCAGGCTACAGGGGGCAAGCCAGCCCCAGCATTTT CASRLQGASQPQHF
- TRBJ1-1 TRBV29-1 - TGCAGCGGGATCCGGACGGAGAACACTGAAGCTTTCTTT CSGIRTENTEAFF
- TRBJ1-1 TRBV9 TRBD1 TGTGCCAGCAGCGGAAGAGGACAGGGAGGGGACATTGAAGCTTTCTTT CASSGRGQGGDIEAFF
- TRBJ2-1 TRBV27 - TGTGCCAGCAGTTTAAAGGGGGGGGAGCAGTTCTTC CASSLKGGEQFF
once TRBJ2-5 TRBV7-3 TRBD1 TGTGCCAGCAGCTTAATGGGACAGGGCCAAGAGACCCAGTACTTC CASSLMGQGQETQYF
- TRBJ2-1 TRBV10-1 TRBD2 TGCGCCAGCAGAGAAAGAACTAGCGGGCTTAAGTTCTTC CASRERTSGLKFF
- TRBJ2-1 TRBV9 - TGTGCCAGCAGCATACAGACTAGGACGTTTGATGAGCAGTTCTTC CASSIQTRTFDEQFF
- TRBJ1-5 TRBV4-1 - TGCGCCAGCAGCCACGACAGAAGCAATCAGCCCCAGCATTTT CASSHDRSNQPQHF
- TRBJ2-1 TRBV5-5 - TGTGCCAGCAGCCACAAGACAAGAAACAATGAGCAGTTCTTC CASSHKTRNNEQFF
- TRBJ1-1 TRBV6-1 TRBD1 TGTGCCAGCAGTGAAGGAAGACAGGGTTGGGGGACTGAAGCTTTCTTT CASSEGRQGWGTEAFF
once TRBJ1-4 TRBV18 - TGTGCCAGCTCACCACCCGCAACTAATGAAAAACTGTTTTTT CASSPPATNEKLFF
- TRBJ1-1 TRBV30 TRBD1 TGTGCCTGGAGAGACACCGGGACAGGGCGGACTGAAGCTTTCTTT CAWRDTGTGRTEAFF
- TRBJ2-7 TRBV5-1 - TGCGCCAGCAGCCCTGTTAGCAGGAAGGACTACGAGCAGTACTTC CASSPVSRKDYEQYF
- TRBJ1-2 TRBV29-1 TRBD1 TGCAGCGTTGTAGGGGACAGCTATGGCTACACCTTC CSVVGDSYGYTF
- TRBJ1-1 TRBV5-6 TRBD1 TGTGCCAGCAGCCGTTCGGGGACAGGGCCTGAAGCTTTCTTT CASSRSGTGPEAFF
- TRBJ2-3 TRBV5-6 TRBD1 TGTGCCAGCAGCTTGACCTTCGACAGGGGGCGCACAGATACGCAGTATTTT CASSLTFDRGRTDTQYF
- TRBJ2-1 TRBV5-1 - TGCGCCAGCAGCCCCGGGACTTCCTACAATGAGCAGTTCTTC CASSPGTSYNEQFF
- TRBJ2-7 TRBV5-4 - TGTGCCAGCAGCTTGCCCAGGGGGGACGAGCAGTACTTC CASSLPRGDEQYF
- TRBJ2-7 TRBV18 - TGTGCCAGCGCGACTCGACAGATCAACCTCGACGAGCAGTACTTC CASATRQINLDEQYF
- TRBJ2-3 TRBV4-1 TRBD1 TGCGCCAGCAGCCAAGTCGGGACAGCGGTTGATACGCAGTATTTT CASSQVGTAVDTQYF
- TRBJ2-1 TRBV7-4 - TGTGCCAGCACCGTGGGTGGAGTCTCCTACAATGAGCAGTTCTTC CASTVGGVSYNEQFF